This T cell receptor beta chain is drawn from a study of graft-versus-host responses after intestinal transplantation. V lost 6 bases and J lost 0; bases outside the gene matches: 3. The CDR3 length is 14 residues. The germline V gene encodes CDR1 MNHNY and CDR2 SVGAGI (reference sequence). TCRdb keeps only in-frame clones here, not all; method: immunoSEQ multiplex PCR. Among about 100,000 clones, less than 90% were seen once, and the ten largest hold roughly 0.95%. In regard to this clone: Its specificity is unknown.

The sequence was collected from a human donor who was the organ donor for an intestinal transplant. This specimen was unstimulated CD4+ T cells sorted from spleen or lymph node cells, taken before transplant. The J gene is TRBJ1-1, the V gene TRBV6-6; 8 bases are a match to TRBD1. CDR3 in DNA: TGTGCCAGCAGGACAGGGGCGATGAACACTGAAGCTTTCTTT. Its protein is CASRTGAMNTEAFF.